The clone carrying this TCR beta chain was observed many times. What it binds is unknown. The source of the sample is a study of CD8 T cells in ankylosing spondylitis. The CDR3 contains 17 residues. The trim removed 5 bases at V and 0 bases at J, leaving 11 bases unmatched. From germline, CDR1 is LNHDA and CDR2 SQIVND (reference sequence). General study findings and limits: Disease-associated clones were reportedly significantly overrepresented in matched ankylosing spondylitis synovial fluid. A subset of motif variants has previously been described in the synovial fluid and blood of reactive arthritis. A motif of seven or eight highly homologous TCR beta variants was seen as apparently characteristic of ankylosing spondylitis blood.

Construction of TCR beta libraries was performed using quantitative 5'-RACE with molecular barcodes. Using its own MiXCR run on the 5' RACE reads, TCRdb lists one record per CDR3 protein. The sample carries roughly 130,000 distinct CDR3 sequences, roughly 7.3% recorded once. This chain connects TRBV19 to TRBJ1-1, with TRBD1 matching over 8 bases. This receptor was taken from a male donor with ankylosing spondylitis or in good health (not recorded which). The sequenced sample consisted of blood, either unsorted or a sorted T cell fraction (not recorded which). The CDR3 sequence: CASSDSGQGILNTEAFF. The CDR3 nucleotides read TGTGCCAGTAGTGACTCCGGACAGGGTATTTTGAACACTGAAGCTTTCTTT.